The clone carrying this TCR beta chain was seen many times. Its antigen is as yet unknown. The record originates from a study of response to subunit inactivated influenza vaccine. Each CDR3 protein is one row after TCRdb ran MiXCR on the RT-PCR reads. The sample records under 950,000 distinct CDR3 sequences, 21% being singletons. Findings and caveats of the study: Each seasonal influenza vaccination recruits few new T cells, the authors suggested.

The CDR3 runs to 15 residues. Germline V lookup: CDR1 SGHTA, CDR2 FQGNSA. Trimming took 1 base from V and 4 from J, leaving 13 bases between them. The sample here was PBMCs from blood, taken more than 4 days after vaccination. J is TRBJ2-5 and V is TRBV7-2; D is perhaps TRBD2 (5 bases). The clonotype was recovered from a man aged 50 to 60 who received an inactivated influenza vaccine. CDR3 region: CASSLVRARGETQYF. In nucleotides, the CDR3 is TGTGCCAGCAGCTTAGTTAGGGCTCGGGGAGAGACCCAGTACTTC.